Described below is a single T cell receptor beta chain sequence and its context. Amplification used 60 Vbeta primers and 13 Jbeta primers. Assay: immunoSEQ multiplex PCR; the TCRdb copy retains only in-frame clones and omits some. The sample carries approximately 260,000 clones, 84% recorded once. This specimen belongs to a study of cytomegalovirus exposure and HLA in healthy donors. The CDR3 has 15 amino acids. From germline, CDR1 is LNHDA and CDR2 SQIVND (reference sequence). Trimming cost V 0 bases and J 2 bases, with 10 bases left between them. Sequenced input: PBMCs. The receptor's source is a woman aged 40 to 50 in good health and CMV-seropositive. This chain joins TRBV19 and TRBJ2-5, with a possible D match to TRBD1 (5 bases). CDR3 region: CASSIDRNRQETQYF. In DNA, the CDR3 is TGTGCCAGTAGTATAGATCGGAACAGGCAAGAGACCCAGTACTTC. Full variable domain (rest looked up from reference TRBV19 and TRBJ2-5): DGGITQSPKYLFRKEGQNVTLSCEQNLNHDAMYWYRQDPGQGLRLIYYSQIVNDFQKGDIAEGYSVSREKKESFPLTVTSAQKNPTAFYLCASSIDRNRQETQYFGPGTRLLVL.